A single sample gave rise to the 26 T cell receptor beta chains below, sequenced in a study of identical twins. TCRdb redid the calling of the 5' RACE reads with MiXCR, one entry per CDR3 protein. The sample holds 310,000 or so distinct CDR3 sequences, more than 6.5% seen once. This same sample was also part of a study on yellow fever vaccine responses in identical twins.

The sample taken for sequencing was memory (CD45RO+) T cells sorted from blood. The source is a young woman in good health.

This rearrangement joins TRBV28 to TRBJ2-7; 10 nucleotides agree with TRBD2. V was clipped by 4 bases and J by 2 bases; unmatched bases: 2. CDR3 size: 14 residues. CDR1 is MDHEN, CDR2 SYDVKM, per germline. CDR3 nucleotide sequence: TGTGCCAGCAGTTCTACTAGCGGGACCTACGAGCAGTACTTC. It yields the protein CASSSTSGTYEQYF.

The chain recombines TRBV20-1 with TRBJ1-2; D not resolved. The germline V gene encodes CDR1 DFQATT and CDR2 SNEGSKA (reference sequence). The CDR3 runs 11 residues. V was pared by 4 bases and J by 4 bases, with 7 bases between. The CDR3 DNA reads TGCAGTGCTATGGACGGCTATGGCTACACCTTC. Translated, it gives CSAMDGYGYTF.

This clonotype has at least ten counts. The chain uses TRBV28 and TRBJ1-5; D ambiguous. V was cut by 6 bases and J by 2 bases, with 14 bases left in between. Germline CDR1 is MDHEN and CDR2 is SYDVKM. The CDR3 has 15 residues. CDR3 sequence (DNA): TGTGCCAGCAGACCCGTGGCCATCGGCAATCAGCCCCAGCATTTT. The encoded protein is CASRPVAIGNQPQHF. The full variable domain, with the rest looked up from reference TRBV28 and TRBJ1-5, is DVKVTQSSRYLVKRTGEKVFLECVQDMDHENMFWYRQDPGLGLRLIYFSYDVKMKEKGDIPEGYSVSREKKERFSLILESASTNQTSMYLCASRPVAIGNQPQHFGDGTRLSIL.

The gene calls are TRBV25-1 and TRBJ1-2; D unresolved. V was clipped by 4 bases and J by 9 bases, with 9 bases between them. The CDR3 is 11 residues long. CDR1 is MGHDK, CDR2 SYGVNS, per germline. The CDR3 here is CASSGLFSYTF. In DNA form, the CDR3 reads TGTGCCAGCAGTGGACTTTTTAGCTACACCTTC.

In its sample, this clonotype was seen a few times. The J gene is TRBJ1-1, the V gene TRBV28; D is unclear. The ends were cut back, 6 bases at V and 1 base at J, with 15 bases in the middle. The length of the CDR3 is 15 residues. Germline CDR1 is MDHEN and CDR2 is SYDVKM. The CDR3 region is CASSPGRAGNTEAFF. For the CDR3, the DNA is TGTGCCAGCAGCCCCGGTCGGGCCGGGAACACTGAAGCTTTCTTT.

This clonotype was detected many times. V usage is TRBV15 and J usage is TRBJ2-2, with 11 bases that match TRBD2. After removal of 2 bases from V and 3 bases from J, the junction contained 2 bases not matched to a gene. Germline CDR1 and CDR2: LNHNV and YYDKDF (reference sequence). This CDR3 region has 16 residues. The CDR3 here is CATSRLAGGYTGELFF. The CDR3 region has the DNA TGTGCCACCAGCAGACTAGCGGGAGGTTACACCGGGGAGCTGTTTTTT.

This clonotype has ten or more counts. The J gene is TRBJ2-1, the V gene TRBV27; TRBD2 matches 13 bases. This CDR3 is built from 15 residues. Looked up from germline, CDR1 is MNHEY and CDR2 is SMNVEV (reference sequence). V trimming: 7 bases; J trimming: 6 bases; junction bases outside the gene matches: 6. CDR3 bases: TGTGCCAGCAAGGGACTAGCGGGGAGAACCAATGAGCAGTTCTTC. Amino acids: CASKGLAGRTNEQFF.

This clonotype was detected only a few times. The CDR3 sequence is CASKNRGVNSPLHF. The CDR3 bases are TGTGCCAGCAAGAACAGGGGAGTTAATTCACCCCTCCACTTT. This chain joins TRBV2 and TRBJ1-6; 7 nucleotides align to TRBD1. Germline lookup yields CDR1 SNHLY and CDR2 FYNNEI. V trimming: 7 bases; J trimming: 6 bases; junction bases outside the gene matches: 6. The CDR3 spans 14 residues.

This chain connects TRBV5-5 to TRBJ1-1, with no clear D. Germline V gene sequence: CDR1 SGHKS, CDR2 YYEKEE (reference sequence). V lost 1 base and J lost 3, with 10 bases in between. The CDR3 contains 14 residues. In DNA, the CDR3 is TGTGCCAGCAGCTTGATGGCCCGGGACACTGAAGCTTTCTTT. Translating it yields CASSLMARDTEAFF.

This clonotype was observed many times. The chain carries TRBV4-1 and TRBJ2-3, with D perhaps given as TRBD1 or TRBD2 (5 bases each). CDR1 is MGHRA and CDR2 is YSYEKL in the germline V gene. V lost 0 bases and J lost 2, with 12 bases in between. CDR3 size: 16 residues. In DNA form, the CDR3 reads TGCGCCAGCAGCCAAGATCGGGTCGGGGCCACAGATACGCAGTATTTT. This encodes CASSQDRVGATDTQYF.

The CDR3: CASSYSLPGELFF. The CDR3 DNA reads TGTGCCAGCAGTTACTCGCTCCCCGGGGAGCTGTTTTTT. This chain uses TRBV6-6 with TRBJ2-2; D gene ambiguous. The CDR3 extends over 13 amino acids. Germline values: CDR1 MNHNY, CDR2 SVGAGI (reference sequence). V lost 0 bases and J lost 6, with 5 bases in between.

This chain links TRBV12-3 or TRBV12-4 with TRBJ2-1; no clear D gene. The germline V and J ends were trimmed by 3 bases and 5 bases, with 8 bases remaining between them. The CDR3 spans 13 residues. The CDR3 DNA sequence: TGTGCCAGCAGTTTTGGGCAGCACAATGAGCAGTTCTTC. Translating gives CASSFGQHNEQFF.

Many counts were recorded for this clonotype. This rearrangement joins TRBV5-1 to TRBJ2-5, with 8 positions matching TRBD2. Germline V gene sequence: CDR1 SGHRS, CDR2 YFSETQ. The CDR3 contains 14 residues. The junction had 3 bases not matched to a gene; V was cut back by 3 bases and J by 2 bases. The chain's CDR3 is CASSSTSGQETQYF. CDR3 in DNA: TGCGCCAGCAGCTCCACTAGCGGACAAGAGACCCAGTACTTC.

The chain has TRBV18 and TRBJ1-1; 8 bases fit TRBD1. Germline V gene lookup returns CDR1 KGHSH and CDR2 LQKENI. CDR3 size: 15 residues. Trimming at V came to 4 bases and at J to 2 bases, leaving 6 bases not matched to a gene. CDR3 protein: CASSLQGALNTEAFF. In DNA form, the CDR3 reads TGTGCCAGCTCACTTCAGGGGGCCCTCAACACTGAAGCTTTCTTT.

This clonotype was counted ten times or more. The rearrangement joins TRBV4-1 to TRBJ1-4; D unresolved. CDR3 size: 14 residues. Germline CDR1 MGHRA, CDR2 YSYEKL. Between the trimmed V and J ends, which lost 3 bases and 0 bases, there was a span of 5 bases. CDR3 sequence reads: CASSQVTTNEKLFF. The CDR3 DNA reads as TGCGCCAGCAGCCAGGTCACAACTAATGAAAAACTGTTTTTT.

This clonotype was seen ten or more times. This rearrangement joins TRBV6-5 to TRBJ2-5, with D tentatively TRBD2 (5 bases). The V and J ends lost 0 bases and 5 bases respectively, with 19 bases between them. Germline V gene sequence: CDR1 MNHEY, CDR2 SVGAGI. The CDR3 consists of 17 residues. In DNA form, the CDR3 reads TGTGCCAGCAGTTACTCGACGGCGCGGGCTCGGAGGGAGACCCAGTACTTC. Translation gives CASSYSTARARRETQYF.

This clonotype occurred a few times. This chain uses TRBV18 with TRBJ1-1; D possibly corresponds to TRBD1 (6 bases). Germline V gene lookup returns CDR1 KGHSH and CDR2 LQKENI. Trimming took off 4 bases at V and 6 bases at J, with 6 bases between the two ends. This CDR3 region has 11 residues. The CDR3 sequence is CASSQGAEAFF. The CDR3 DNA reads TGTGCCAGCTCACAGGGGGCTGAAGCTTTCTTT.

This clonotype was seen more than once but under ten times. At one of its ends the junction is not consistent with the germline gene, which may arise from a read error. J is TRBJ2-1 and V is TRBV15; the D call may be TRBD1 or TRBD2 (6 bases each). This CDR3 has 14 amino acids. CDR1 is LNHNV and CDR2 is YYDKDF in the germline V gene (reference sequence). DNA of the CDR3: TGTGCCACCAGCGGAGAACGGGGGCATAATGAGCAGTTCTTC. Its protein is CATSGERGHNEQFF.

This clonotype appeared many times. The chain is built from TRBV5-1 and TRBJ2-2; 11 nucleotides match TRBD1. The CDR3 extends over 18 amino acids. The trim removed 3 bases at V and 0 bases at J, leaving 7 bases unmatched. Germline V gene lookup returns CDR1 SGHRS and CDR2 YFSETQ. This CDR3 is CASSSGTGGTTNTGELFF. The CDR3 coding sequence is TGCGCCAGCAGCTCCGGGACAGGGGGTACAACGAACACCGGGGAGCTGTTTTTT.

This clonotype showed up many times. V gene TRBV27 combines with J gene TRBJ2-2; possible D gene TRBD2, 6 bases. V gave up 4 bases and J gave up 2 bases, with 11 bases separating them. This CDR3 region has 15 residues. CDR1 is MNHEY and CDR2 is SMNVEV in the germline V gene (reference sequence). The DNA of the CDR3 is TGTGCCAGCAGTTGGGGGGAGGTTAACACCGGGGAGCTGTTTTTT. It is translated as CASSWGEVNTGELFF.

The sample holds many counts of this clonotype. The gene calls are TRBV3-1 and TRBJ1-6; TRBD1 agrees at 7 bases. The ends lost 4 bases at V and 9 bases at J; junction bases unmatched: 6. The germline CDR1 and CDR2 sequences are LGHDT and YNNKEL (reference sequence). CDR3 length: 14 residues. This chain's CDR3 is CASSPGTEASPLHF. In nucleotides, the CDR3 is TGTGCCAGCAGCCCGGGGACAGAAGCTTCACCCCTCCACTTT.

This clonotype was seen only a few times. This chain uses TRBV25-1 with TRBJ2-7; TRBD1 or TRBD2 may be the D gene (5 bases each). V was pared by 5 bases and J by 1 base, with 18 bases between. From germline, CDR1 is MGHDK and CDR2 SYGVNS. This CDR3 spans 16 amino acids. The CDR3 here is CASSTDRDPGSYEQYF. The CDR3 DNA sequence: TGTGCCAGCAGTACAGACCGGGACCCAGGGTCCTACGAGCAGTACTTC.

This clonotype was found many times. This chain connects TRBV7-2 to TRBJ1-3, with D maybe TRBD1 (5 bases). Deletions cut 0 bases from V and 7 bases from J, with 22 bases between. The CDR3 is 18 residues long. Germline loops: CDR1 SGHTA, CDR2 FQGNSA. CDR3 coding DNA: TGTGCCAGCAGCTTAGCGCAACCCTGGGACGGTGGTAGGAACACCATATATTTT. Residues: CASSLAQPWDGGRNTIYF.

This clonotype was seen at least ten times. The chain recombines TRBV5-1 with TRBJ2-6; D might be TRBD1 (6 bases). From germline, CDR1 is SGHRS and CDR2 YFSETQ. V dropped 2 bases and J dropped 0 bases, with 12 bases sitting between them. This CDR3 has 17 amino acids. The CDR3 sequence is CASSFSGAYSGANVLTF. In nucleotides, the CDR3 is TGCGCCAGCAGCTTTTCAGGGGCCTACTCTGGGGCCAACGTCCTGACTTTC.

The chain joins TRBV14 to TRBJ2-7, with D unresolved. This CDR3 has 13 residues. With 1 base removed from V and 3 bases from J, the gap between germline ends came to 7 bases. The V gene's germline CDR1 is SGHDN and CDR2 FVKESK. CDR3 coding DNA: TGTGCCAGCAGCCAAGTCGTACGCTACGAGCAGTACTTC. Translated, it gives CASSQVVRYEQYF.

The rearrangement joins TRBV24-1 to TRBJ2-7; 10 nucleotides align to TRBD1. The CDR3 has 15 amino acids. V was clipped by 2 bases and J by 9 bases; unmatched bases: 9. The V gene's germline CDR1 is KGHDR and CDR2 SFDVKD. CDR3 sequence: CATSDSGQGPLRQYF. The CDR3 DNA reads as TGTGCCACCAGTGATTCGGGACAGGGGCCGTTACGGCAGTACTTC.